Each of the 6 T cell receptor beta chains below was sequenced from the same sample in a study of blood T cell repertoires in COVID-19. TCRdb's copy holds only in-frame clones and misses some; the assay was immunoSEQ multiplex PCR. The table shows roughly 84,000 clones, with approximately 86% occurring only once. Sequencing was performed on peripheral blood. These receptors were taken from a man aged 80 or over with active or convalescent COVID-19.

The V gene is TRBV5-1, the J gene TRBJ2-3; D is unclear. This CDR3 comprises 15 residues. Germline V CDR1 and CDR2: SGHRS, YFSETQ. V was cut by 1 base and J by 2 bases, with 11 bases left in between. The CDR3 loop reads CASSLNDFTTDTQYF. The CDR3 nucleotides read TGCGCCAGCAGCTTGAATGACTTTACCACAGATACGCAGTATTTT.

This sequence joins TRBV29-1 and TRBJ1-5; the D gene is possibly TRBD1 (5 bases). CDR3 length: 13 amino acids. The V gene's germline CDR1 is SQVTM and CDR2 ANQGSEA. Trimming cost V 4 bases and J 3 bases, with 10 bases left between them. The CDR3 DNA sequence: TGCAGCGTTGTGGGGGGGACCAATCAGCCCCAGCATTTT. Its translation is CSVVGGTNQPQHF.

V gene TRBV27 combines with J gene TRBJ2-2, with D tentatively TRBD1 (6 bases). V was cut by 2 bases and J by 0 bases, with 16 bases left in between. CDR3 size: 18 residues. CDR1 is MNHEY, CDR2 SMNVEV, per germline (reference sequence). Here the CDR3 DNA reads TGTGCCAGCAGTTTACCAACAGGGAAAACTACGAACACCGGGGAGCTGTTTTTT. Translation gives CASSLPTGKTTNTGELFF.

This chain uses TRBV7-2 with TRBJ1-6; a possible D gene is TRBD1 (5 bases). Germline loops: CDR1 SGHTA, CDR2 FQGNSA. The CDR3 has 15 residues. Trimming cost V 3 bases and J 11 bases, with 17 bases left between them. The CDR3 nucleotides read TGTGCCAGCAGCTTCCCGGGGGACCCGAAAACACCCCTCCACTTT. It codes for CASSFPGDPKTPLHF.

V is TRBV6-5 and J is TRBJ2-3; a possible D gene is TRBD1 (6 bases). From germline, CDR1 is MNHEY and CDR2 SVGAGI. The V end was cut by 0 bases, the J end by 11 bases, with 12 bases between. The CDR3 runs to 13 residues. The CDR3: CASSYSPGAKQYF. The CDR3 region has the DNA TGTGCCAGCAGTTACTCCCCAGGGGCCAAGCAGTATTTT.

The CDR3 DNA sequence: TGTGCCAGCCAGCGGGTTTCCCGCACAGATACGCAGTATTTT. Translating gives CASQRVSRTDTQYF. J is TRBJ2-3 and V is TRBV9; the D gene is possibly TRBD2 (6 bases). The germline V gene has CDR1 SGDLS and CDR2 YYNGEE. The V end lost 7 bases, the J end lost 1 base, and 13 bases lay between the germline ends. There are 14 residues in the CDR3. Complete variable domain (other parts from reference TRBV9 and TRBJ2-3): DSGVTQTPKHLITATGQRVTLRCSPRSGDLSVYWYQQSLDQGLQFLIQYYNGEERAKGNILERFSAQQFPDLHSELNLSSLELGDSALYFCASQRVSRTDTQYFGPGTRLTVL.